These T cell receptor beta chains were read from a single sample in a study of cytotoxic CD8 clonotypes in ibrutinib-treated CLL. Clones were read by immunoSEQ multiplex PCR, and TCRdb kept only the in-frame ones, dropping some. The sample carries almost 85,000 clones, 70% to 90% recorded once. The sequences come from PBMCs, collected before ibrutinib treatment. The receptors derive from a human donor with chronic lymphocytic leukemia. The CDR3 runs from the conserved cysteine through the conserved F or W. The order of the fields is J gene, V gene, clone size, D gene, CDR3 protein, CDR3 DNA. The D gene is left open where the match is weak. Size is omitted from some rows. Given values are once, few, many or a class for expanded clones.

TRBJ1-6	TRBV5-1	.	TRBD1	CASSRGQFQDSSPLHF	TGCGCCAGCAGCAGGGGACAGTTTCAAGATTCCTCACCCCTCCACTTT
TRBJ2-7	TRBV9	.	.	CASSVSGTYEQYF	TGTGCCAGCAGCGTCTCGGGGACCTACGAGCAGTACTTC
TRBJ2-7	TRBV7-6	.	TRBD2	CASTKGGLAASGMVQYF	TGTGCCAGCACAAAGGGGGGACTAGCGGCCTCGGGAATGGTGCAGTACTTC
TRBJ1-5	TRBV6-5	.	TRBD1	CASSLTGNQPQHF	TGTGCCAGCAGCCTGACAGGGAATCAGCCCCAGCATTTT
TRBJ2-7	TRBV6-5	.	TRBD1	CASSYTRQGWTYEQYF	TGTGCCAGCAGTTACACTAGACAGGGTTGGACCTACGAGCAGTACTTC
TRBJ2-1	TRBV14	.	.	CASSSTPGLNEQFF	TGTGCCAGCAGTAGTACGCCAGGTTTGAATGAGCAGTTCTTC
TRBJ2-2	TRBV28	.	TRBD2	CASSLSGSTGELFF	TGTGCCAGCAGTCTCAGCGGGAGCACCGGGGAGCTGTTTTTT
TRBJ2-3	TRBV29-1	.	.	CSVAPSTDTQYF	TGCAGCGTTGCGCCAAGCACAGATACGCAGTATTTT
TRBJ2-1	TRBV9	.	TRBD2	CASSVVGRAGNEQFF	TGTGCCAGCAGCGTAGTGGGGAGGGCTGGGAATGAGCAGTTCTTC
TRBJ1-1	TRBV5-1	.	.	CASSGTGTEAFF	TGCGCCAGCAGCGGAACGGGCACTGAAGCTTTCTTT
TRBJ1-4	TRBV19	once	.	CASTISGTNEKLFF	TGTGCCAGTACCATCAGCGGTACTAATGAAAAACTGTTTTTT
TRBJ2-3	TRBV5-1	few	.	CASRLGDSTDTQYF	TGCGCCAGCAGACTTGGGGACAGCACAGATACGCAGTATTTT
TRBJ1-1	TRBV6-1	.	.	CASRRTLEAFF	TGTGCCAGCAGGCGGACATTAGAAGCTTTCTTT
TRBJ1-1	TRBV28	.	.	CASSIGTDMNTEAFF	TGTGCCAGCAGTATAGGCACCGATATGAACACTGAAGCTTTCTTT
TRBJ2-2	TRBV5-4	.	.	CASSLDFPGELFF	TGTGCCAGCAGCTTAGACTTTCCCGGGGAGCTGTTTTTT
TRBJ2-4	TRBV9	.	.	CASSSRAKNIQYF	TGTGCCAGCAGCTCCCGAGCCAAAAACATTCAGTACTTC
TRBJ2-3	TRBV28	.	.	CASRGEMLTDTQYF	TGTGCCAGCCGGGGCGAGATGCTCACAGATACGCAGTATTTT
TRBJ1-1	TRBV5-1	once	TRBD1	CASSPPSGQGNTEAFF	TGCGCCAGCAGCCCACCATCGGGACAGGGGAACACTGAAGCTTTCTTT
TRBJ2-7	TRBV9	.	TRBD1	CASSAGQGFYEQYF	TGTGCCAGCAGCGCAGGACAGGGTTTCTACGAGCAGTACTTC
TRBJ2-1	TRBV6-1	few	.	CASGPGPRDNEQFF	TGTGCCAGCGGTCCCGGACCCCGGGATAATGAGCAGTTCTTC
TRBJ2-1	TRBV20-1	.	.	CSASSGEQFF	TGCAGTGCTAGTTCAGGTGAGCAGTTCTTC
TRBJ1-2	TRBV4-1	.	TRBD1	CASSQTAGTGVYGYTF	TGCGCCAGCAGCCAAACCGCCGGGACAGGGGTCTATGGCTACACCTTC
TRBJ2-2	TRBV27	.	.	CASSLSSLRGELFF	TGTGCCAGCAGTTTATCAAGCCTAAGGGGGGAGCTGTTTTTT
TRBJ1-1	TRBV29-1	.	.	CSVGGGTEAFF	TGCAGCGTTGGCGGCGGGACTGAAGCTTTCTTT
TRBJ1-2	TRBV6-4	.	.	CASSPITGTGGYTF	TGTGCCAGCAGTCCAATCACAGGGACTGGGGGCTACACCTTC
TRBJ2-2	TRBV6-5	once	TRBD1	CASSSTQGVSGELFF	TGTGCCAGCAGTTCAACCCAGGGGGTCTCCGGGGAGCTGTTTTTT
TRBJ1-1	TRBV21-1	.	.	CASTEGRVNTEAFF	TGTGCCAGTACAGAGGGACGGGTGAACACTGAAGCTTTCTTT
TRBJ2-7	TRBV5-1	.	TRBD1	CASSLGVGGRSYEQYF	TGCGCCAGCAGCTTGGGAGTAGGGGGCCGATCCTACGAGCAGTACTTC
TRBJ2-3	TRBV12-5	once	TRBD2	CASGPGLAGTDTQYF	TGTGCTAGTGGTCCCGGACTAGCGGGCACAGATACGCAGTATTTT
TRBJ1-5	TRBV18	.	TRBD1	CASQKDRASNQPQHF	TGTGCCAGCCAAAAGGACAGGGCTAGCAATCAGCCCCAGCATTTT
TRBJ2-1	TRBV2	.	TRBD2	CASFETSISREQFF	TGTGCCAGCTTTGAGACTAGCATTAGCCGTGAGCAGTTCTTC
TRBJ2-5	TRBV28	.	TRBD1	CASSFPRDRFQETQYF	TGTGCCAGCAGTTTCCCCAGGGACAGGTTCCAAGAGACCCAGTACTTC
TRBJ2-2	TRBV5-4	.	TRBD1	CASSSDRALTGELFF	TGTGCCAGCAGCTCCGACAGGGCTTTGACCGGGGAGCTGTTTTTT
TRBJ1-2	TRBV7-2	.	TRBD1	CASSFQKGQIYGYTF	TGTGCCAGCAGCTTTCAGAAGGGACAGATCTATGGCTACACCTTC
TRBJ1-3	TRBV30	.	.	CAWSGLRGNTIYF	TGTGCCTGGAGTGGGCTTAGGGGAAACACCATATATTTT
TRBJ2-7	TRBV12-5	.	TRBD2	CASGLAGVFYEQYF	TGTGCTAGTGGGCTAGCGGGAGTTTTCTACGAGCAGTACTTC
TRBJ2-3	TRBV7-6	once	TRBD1	CASSSEQGSTDTQYF	TGTGCCAGCAGCTCAGAACAGGGGTCCACAGATACGCAGTATTTT
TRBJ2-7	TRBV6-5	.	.	CASSTPGGYEQYF	TGTGCCAGCAGTACCCCCGGTGGTTACGAGCAGTACTTC
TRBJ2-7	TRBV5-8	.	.	CASSSWSGAEQYF	TGTGCCAGCAGCTCGTGGTCAGGGGCCGAGCAGTACTTC
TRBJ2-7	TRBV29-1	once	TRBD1	CSAIPGQSYEQYF	TGCAGCGCTATCCCGGGACAGTCCTACGAGCAGTACTTC